The 22 T cell receptor beta chains below all came from one sample that was sequenced in a study of cytomegalovirus exposure and HLA in healthy donors. The PCR had 60 Vbeta and 13 Jbeta primers. Here immunoSEQ multiplex PCR was the method, and the copy in TCRdb shows in-frame clones only, minus some. The table records fewer than 100,000 clones, approximately 72% of them present only once. The specimen was PBMCs. These receptors all stem from a middle-aged woman in good health and CMV-seropositive.

The chain uses TRBV10-1 and TRBJ2-5; 13 nucleotides match TRBD2. Looked up from germline, CDR1 is WNHNN and CDR2 is SYGVQD (reference sequence). This CDR3 has 15 residues. V lost 4 bases and J lost 4; bases outside the gene matches: 3. In DNA form, the CDR3 reads TGCGCCAGCAGTGCACTAGCGGGAGGGGCAGAGACCCAGTACTTC. It encodes CASSALAGGAETQYF.

The J gene is TRBJ2-1, the V gene TRBV5-5; the match to TRBD2 covers 7 bases. The CDR3 extends over 14 amino acids. Germline CDR1 and CDR2: SGHKS and YYEKEE (reference sequence). The ends lost 0 bases at V and 14 bases at J; junction bases unmatched: 11. The CDR3 spells CASSLGGGRSLKFF. The CDR3 coding sequence is TGTGCCAGCAGCTTGGGCGGGGGACGGTCATTGAAGTTCTTC.

The chain links TRBV5-4 to TRBJ2-5, with D possibly TRBD1 on 6 matching bases. Trimming shortened V by 2 bases and J by 5 bases, and 13 bases separated the two germline ends. The CDR3 length is 14 residues. From germline, CDR1 is SGHNT and CDR2 YYREEE (reference sequence). The CDR3 reads CASSFRGLGETQYF. In DNA form, the CDR3 reads TGTGCCAGCAGCTTCAGGGGTTTAGGGGAGACCCAGTACTTC.

The CDR3 bases are TGTGCTAGTGGTTCTACGGGAATTACTAGCTTTGGGAATCAGCCCCAGCATTTT. Translated: CASGSTGITSFGNQPQHF. The chain carries TRBV12-5 and TRBJ1-5; D unresolved. This CDR3 comprises 18 residues. CDR1 is LGHNT and CDR2 is FRNRAP in the germline V gene. V lost 4 bases, J lost 4 bases, and 23 bases lay in between.

The chain recombines TRBV21-1 with TRBJ1-5; the table's D call, TRBD1, was not checked against the DNA. TRBV21-1 is assigned pseudogene status. The CDR3 extends over 15 amino acids. The CDR3 sequence is CASSKRQGVNQPQHF. CDR3 coding DNA: TGTGCCAGCAGCAAGAGACAGGGGGTAAATCAGCCCCAGCATTTT.

The chain couples TRBV28 to TRBJ2-5, with D hard to call. V was cut by 1 base and J by 3 bases, with 15 bases left in between. The germline CDR1 and CDR2 sequences are MDHEN and SYDVKM. The CDR3 covers 16 residues. CDR3 region: CASSLYQAAKEETQYF. Written as DNA, the CDR3 is TGTGCCAGCAGTTTATATCAAGCAGCGAAGGAAGAGACCCAGTACTTC.

The chain has TRBV5-5 and TRBJ1-1, with 8 nucleotides matching TRBD1. The CDR3 runs 15 residues. The germline V gene encodes CDR1 SGHKS and CDR2 YYEKEE (reference sequence). Trimming at V came to 6 bases and at J to 5 bases, leaving 12 bases not matched to a gene. The CDR3 bases are TGTGCCAGCATCTCATCACCGTACAGGGGGACTGAAGCTTTCTTT. It specifies CASISSPYRGTEAFF.

The CDR3 loop is CASRSSGTVDYEQYF. The CDR3 region has the DNA TGCGCCAGCAGGTCCTCCGGGACAGTCGACTACGAGCAGTACTTC. The chain has TRBV5-1 and TRBJ2-7; 7 positions match TRBD1. This CDR3 region has 15 residues. CDR1 SGHRS and CDR2 YFSETQ come from the germline V gene. J was trimmed by 3 bases and V by 5 bases; bases with no gene match: 11. Combining the CDR3 with reference TRBV5-1 and TRBJ2-7 gives the whole variable domain KAGVTQTPRYLIKTRGQQVTLSCSPISGHRSVSWYQQTPGQGLQFLFEYFSETQRNKGNFPGRFSGRQFSNSRSEMNVSTLELGDSALYLCASRSSGTVDYEQYFGPGTRLTVT.

V usage is TRBV5-4 and J usage is TRBJ2-3; 12 bases agree with TRBD2. CDR1 is SGHNT, CDR2 YYREEE, per germline (reference sequence). V lost 3 bases to trimming and J lost 4 bases; unmatched junction nucleotides: 6. This CDR3 has 16 residues. The CDR3: CASSSATSGSSDTQYF. For the CDR3, the DNA is TGTGCCAGCAGCTCCGCGACTAGCGGGAGTTCAGATACGCAGTATTTT.

The rearrangement uses TRBV27 and TRBJ2-3; 9 bases are a match to TRBD2. Losses at the gene ends were 6 bases for V and 2 bases for J; bases not matched to a gene: 12. Germline V gene sequence: CDR1 MNHEY, CDR2 SMNVEV (reference sequence). The CDR3 runs to 17 residues. The chain's CDR3 is CASRPTWTSALTDTQYF. The CDR3 DNA reads TGTGCCAGCAGACCCACCTGGACTAGCGCACTCACAGATACGCAGTATTTT.

This chain uses TRBV2 with TRBJ2-5; D gene unclear. V dropped 7 bases and J dropped 7 bases, with 13 bases sitting between them. This CDR3 region has 12 residues. Looked up from germline, CDR1 is SNHLY and CDR2 is FYNNEI. The CDR3 loop is CASNQATGTQYF. Here the CDR3 DNA reads TGTGCCAGCAATCAGGCTACCGGGACCCAGTACTTC.

Written as DNA, the CDR3 is TGCGCCAGCAGCTTAATTGTCGGGGGATTTGGGGAAAAACTGTTTTTT. Translation gives CASSLIVGGFGEKLFF. V is TRBV5-1 and J is TRBJ1-4; TRBD1 might be the D (5 bases). The V gene lost 2 bases and the J gene lost 8 bases, with 19 bases spanning the gap. This CDR3 contains 16 residues. Germline V CDR1 and CDR2: SGHRS, YFSETQ.

This chain links TRBV4-2 with TRBJ2-7, with D unresolved. In germline, CDR1 is LGHNA, CDR2 YNFKEQ. Trimming shortened V by 0 bases and J by 7 bases, and 7 bases separated the two germline ends. The CDR3 is made up of 12 amino acids. DNA for the CDR3: TGTGCCAGCAGCCAAGATGGAGATGAGCAGTACTTC. Translated: CASSQDGDEQYF.

V gene TRBV4-1 combines with J gene TRBJ2-1; TRBD2 is a possible D gene (5 bases). The CDR3 runs to 15 residues. V dropped 0 bases and J dropped 2 bases, with 8 bases sitting between them. Germline CDR1 and CDR2: MGHRA and YSYEKL. The CDR3 loop is CASSQERVTYNEQFF. DNA for the CDR3: TGCGCCAGCAGCCAAGAGCGGGTAACCTACAATGAGCAGTTCTTC.

The chain has TRBV18 and TRBJ1-4; the match to TRBD1 covers 7 bases. The CDR3 covers 16 residues. Germline CDR1 KGHSH, CDR2 LQKENI. Trimming cost V 2 bases and J 6 bases; bases outside gene matches: 9. The CDR3 bases are TGTGCCAGCTCACCAATTCGTCGCAGGGGGGATGAAAAACTGTTTTTT. This gives the protein CASSPIRRRGDEKLFF.

This clone has a handful of counts. V usage is TRBV18 and J usage is TRBJ2-3; 10 bases match TRBD2. CDR1 is KGHSH, CDR2 LQKENI, per germline. V dropped 3 bases and J dropped 5; count of bases not matched to a gene: 8. The CDR3 is made up of 16 amino acids. CDR3 residues: CASSPYSSGSLDTQYF. The CDR3 region has the DNA TGTGCCAGCTCACCCTACTCTAGCGGGAGTTTAGATACGCAGTATTTT.

This clone was recorded once. The V gene is TRBV6-6, the J gene TRBJ2-2, with TRBD1 matching 9 bases. The CDR3 length is 15 residues. CDR1 is MNHNY and CDR2 is SVGAGI in the germline V gene (reference sequence). The junction had 1 base not matched to a gene; V was cut back by 2 bases and J by 3 bases. The CDR3 protein is CASSYGQGHTGELFF. The CDR3 nucleotides are TGTGCCAGCAGTTACGGACAGGGGCACACCGGGGAGCTGTTTTTT.

The V call is TRBV5-1, the J call TRBJ2-3; a possible D gene is TRBD2 (6 bases). CDR1 SGHRS and CDR2 YFSETQ come from the germline V gene. Trimming pared 4 bases from V and 2 bases from J, leaving 17 bases between. The CDR3 totals 16 residues. CDR3 loop: CASSPVGSGITDTQYF. The CDR3 DNA is TGCGCCAGCAGCCCCGTGGGTAGCGGAATCACAGATACGCAGTATTTT.

V gene TRBV9 combines with J gene TRBJ2-3; 13 bases fit TRBD2. The J segment lost 4 bases and the V segment lost 5 bases, leaving 4 bases of the junction unmatched. This CDR3 has 15 residues. Looked up from germline, CDR1 is SGDLS and CDR2 is YYNGEE. The chain's CDR3 is CASSWTSGSPDTQYF. CDR3 coding DNA: TGTGCCAGCAGTTGGACTAGCGGGAGTCCAGATACGCAGTATTTT. The full variable domain, rest sourced from reference TRBV9 and TRBJ2-3, is DSGVTQTPKHLITATGQRVTLRCSPRSGDLSVYWYQQSLDQGLQFLIQYYNGEERAKGNILERFSAQQFPDLHSELNLSSLELGDSALYFCASSWTSGSPDTQYFGPGTRLTVL.

This chain connects TRBV4-1 to TRBJ1-1; TRBD1 matches 8 bases. Unmatched junction bases numbered 14, after V lost 4 bases and J lost 10 bases. From germline, CDR1 is MGHRA and CDR2 YSYEKL. The CDR3 totals 15 residues. DNA for the CDR3: TGCGCCAGCAGCCGGACAGGGCGTGGGGACGAGATAGCTTTCTTT. This gives the protein CASSRTGRGDEIAFF.

The chain uses TRBV19 and TRBJ2-3; no definite D call. The V end lost 3 bases, the J end lost 0 bases, and 10 bases lay between the germline ends. The CDR3 has 15 residues. The germline CDR1 and CDR2 sequences are LNHDA and SQIVND (reference sequence). CDR3 in amino acids: CASSIEVPSTDTQYF. DNA of the CDR3: TGTGCCAGTAGTATTGAGGTCCCTAGCACAGATACGCAGTATTTT.

CDR3 sequence: CASSETSYYEQYF. CDR3 nucleotide sequence: TGTGCCAGCAGTGAGACCTCCTACTACGAGCAGTACTTC. The rearrangement links TRBV6-1 to TRBJ2-5; no clear D. With the DNA end fitting TRBJ2-7 better, the J assignment may be wrong. The CDR3 is 13 residues long. Germline V gene lookup returns CDR1 MNHNS and CDR2 SASEGT.